A single sample gave rise to the 25 T cell receptor beta chains below, sequenced in a study of early T cells in non-severe SARS-CoV-2 infection. TCRdb fed the 5' RACE reads into MiXCR, producing one record per CDR3 protein. The sample carries about 30,000 distinct CDR3 sequences, more than 5% recorded once. The sequencing sample was made of whole blood. The source is an adult who was a healthcare worker with PCR-confirmed SARS-CoV-2 infection or an uninfected control (not recorded which).

Many counts were recorded for this clonotype. The gene calls are TRBV19 and TRBJ1-1; 7 positions match TRBD1. V was pared by 7 bases and J by 3 bases, with 8 bases of the junction left unmatched. The CDR3 runs to 14 residues. Germline lookup yields CDR1 LNHDA and CDR2 SQIVND (reference sequence). In DNA form, the CDR3 reads TGTGCCAGTACTAGACAGGGCGTGGACACTGAAGCTTTCTTT. Encoded protein: CASTRQGVDTEAFF. Combining the CDR3 with reference TRBV19 and TRBJ1-1 gives the whole variable domain DGGITQSPKYLFRKEGQNVTLSCEQNLNHDAMYWYRQDPGQGLRLIYYSQIVNDFQKGDIAEGYSVSREKKESFPLTVTSAQKNPTAFYLCASTRQGVDTEAFFGQGTRLTVV.

This clonotype came up many times. The rearrangement uses TRBV7-6 and TRBJ2-1; TRBD2 matches 11 bases. This CDR3 comprises 17 residues. Germline V lookup: CDR1 SGHVS, CDR2 FNYEAQ. The trim removed 1 base at V and 7 bases at J, leaving 9 bases unmatched. This CDR3 is CASSLDPLLAGDNEQFF. The CDR3 coding sequence is TGTGCCAGCAGCTTAGACCCCTTACTAGCGGGGGATAATGAGCAGTTCTTC.

The chain combines TRBV6-6 with TRBJ1-1; D is perhaps TRBD1 (5 bases). The V end was cut by 6 bases, the J end by 5 bases, with 22 bases between. This CDR3 comprises 16 residues. Germline CDR1 and CDR2: MNHNY and SVGAGI (reference sequence). CDR3 bases: TGTGCCAGCAGCTCCGGGGCGGGGGGAGAAAGAACTGAAGCTTTCTTT. Encoded protein: CASSSGAGGERTEAFF.

This clonotype was counted ten times or more. The chain employs TRBV7-7 and TRBJ2-1; 7 bases agree with TRBD2. Germline CDR1 reads SSHAT; CDR2 reads FNYEAQ (reference sequence). The CDR3 length is 13 residues. V gave up 4 bases and J gave up 5 bases; unmatched junction bases: 2. The CDR3 is CASSSGGDNEQFF. The CDR3 DNA sequence: TGTGCCAGCAGCTCGGGAGGTGACAATGAGCAGTTCTTC.

This clonotype was detected many times. The CDR3 DNA is TGTGCCAGCAGTTTAGGCCCCTATCAGCCCCAGCATTTT. Protein sequence: CASSLGPYQPQHF. J is TRBJ1-5 and V is TRBV27; D is uncertain. Germline assignment: CDR1 MNHEY and CDR2 SMNVEV (reference sequence). Between the trimmed V and J ends, which lost 2 bases and 5 bases, there was a span of 7 bases. The CDR3 length is 13 residues.

CDR3 region: CASRVDGNTEAFF. DNA for the CDR3: TGCGCCAGCAGAGTAGATGGGAACACTGAAGCTTTCTTT. This chain uses TRBV10-2 with TRBJ1-1, with D uncertain. This CDR3 region has 13 residues. The germline V and J ends were trimmed by 6 bases and 1 base, with 9 bases remaining between them. Germline assignment: CDR1 WSHSY and CDR2 SAAADI.

The table lists this clonotype with many counts. The chain employs TRBV3-1 and TRBJ2-2, with 7 bases identical to TRBD2. Trimming cost V 5 bases and J 5 bases; bases outside gene matches: 8. Germline CDR1 LGHDT, CDR2 YNNKEL (reference sequence). The CDR3 covers 15 residues. CDR3 bases: TGTGCCAGCAGCTCCCGACTAGCCCCAACCGGGGAGCTGTTTTTT. Its translation is CASSSRLAPTGELFF.

In this sample, this clonotype turned up many times. The rearrangement joins TRBV7-8 to TRBJ2-5, with 11 bases identical to TRBD2. V gave up 7 bases and J gave up 5 bases; unmatched junction bases: 15. The CDR3 length is 17 residues. CDR1 SGHVS and CDR2 FQNEAQ come from the germline V gene. In DNA, the CDR3 is TGTGCCAGCACCACGCCACGGTTACTAGCGGGAGTTGAGACCCAGTACTTC. Translating it yields CASTTPRLLAGVETQYF.

This clonotype was seen ten or more times. The V call is TRBV29-1, the J call TRBJ1-1, with D possibly matching TRBD1 (5 bases). Germline lookup yields CDR1 SQVTM and CDR2 ANQGSEA. The CDR3 consists of 14 residues. V was cut by 0 bases and J by 3 bases, with 11 bases left in between. The CDR3 loop reads CSVEDRGTDTEAFF. CDR3 sequence (DNA): TGCAGCGTTGAAGATCGTGGGACGGACACTGAAGCTTTCTTT.

This clonotype was recorded many times. CDR3 protein: CASSPGRNTEAFF. The CDR3 nucleotides are TGTGCCAGCAGCCCCGGGCGTAACACTGAAGCTTTCTTT. The J gene is TRBJ1-1, the V gene TRBV3-1; no clear D gene. Trimming shortened V by 4 bases and J by 2 bases, and 8 bases separated the two germline ends. Germline V lookup: CDR1 LGHDT, CDR2 YNNKEL (reference sequence). The CDR3 covers 13 residues.

This clonotype was recorded many times. The J gene is TRBJ1-4, the V gene TRBV7-2; 7 bases line up with TRBD1. CDR1 and CDR2 from the germline V gene are SGHTA and FQGNSA. V lost 5 bases and J lost 5; bases outside the gene matches: 8. The CDR3 extends over 15 amino acids. The CDR3: CASSPGQAVNEKLFF. In DNA form, the CDR3 reads TGTGCCAGCAGCCCCGGACAGGCTGTAAATGAAAAACTGTTTTTT.

The table lists this clonotype with many counts. The rearrangement joins TRBV18 to TRBJ2-1; D possibly uses TRBD1 or TRBD2 (5 bases each). Trimming stripped 3 bases from V and 7 bases from J, with 16 bases between. Germline V gives CDR1 KGHSH, CDR2 LQKENI. The CDR3 consists of 15 residues. The CDR3 sequence is CASSPGFGAGNEQFF. DNA of the CDR3: TGTGCCAGCTCACCCGGTTTCGGGGCTGGAAATGAGCAGTTCTTC. The full variable domain, completed using reference TRBV18 and TRBJ2-1, is NAGVMQNPRHLVRRRGQEARLRCSPMKGHSHVYWYRQLPEEGLKFMVYLQKENIIDESGMPKERFSAEFPKEGPSILRIQQVVRGDSAAYFCASSPGFGAGNEQFFGPGTRLTVL.

This clonotype showed up many times. The rearrangement uses TRBV7-2 and TRBJ1-4, with D uncertain. The CDR3 consists of 13 residues. The germline V gene encodes CDR1 SGHTA and CDR2 FQGNSA. Trimming left V 1 base short and J 7 bases short, with 7 bases between. CDR3 sequence (DNA): TGTGCCAGCAGCTTAGTCTCGAGTGAAAAACTGTTTTTT. It yields the protein CASSLVSSEKLFF.

This clonotype was counted ten times or more. The J gene is TRBJ1-1, the V gene TRBV30; no firm D call. The CDR3 length is 12 residues. Germline CDR1 GTSNPN, CDR2 SVGIG (reference sequence). The V end lost 1 base, the J end lost 4 bases, and 7 bases lay between the germline ends. The CDR3 spells CAWSESITEAFF. The CDR3 nucleotides read TGTGCCTGGAGTGAGTCCATCACTGAAGCTTTCTTT. Filled out from reference TRBV30 and TRBJ1-1, the complete variable domain reads SQTIHQWPATLVQPVGSPLSLECTVEGTSNPNLYWYRQAAGRGLQLLFYSVGIGQISSEVPQNLSASRPQDRQFILSSKKLLLSDSGFYLCAWSESITEAFFGQGTRLTVV.

This clonotype was seen a few times. The chain combines TRBV2 with TRBJ2-5; D is possibly TRBD1 (6 bases). CDR3 size: 14 residues. The germline gives CDR1 SNHLY, CDR2 FYNNEI. V shed 7 bases and J shed 6 bases, with 18 bases lying between them. DNA for the CDR3: TGTGCCAGCACACTCTCCACAGGGACGCAGACCCAGTACTTC. Its translation: CASTLSTGTQTQYF.

This chain connects TRBV7-2 to TRBJ1-2; D is unclear. The germline V and J ends were trimmed by 1 base and 7 bases, with 10 bases remaining between them. This CDR3 has 13 amino acids. Germline CDR1 SGHTA, CDR2 FQGNSA. The CDR3 DNA reads TGTGCCAGCAGCTTAGGCCGGAGCTTTGGCTACACCTTC. Its translation: CASSLGRSFGYTF.

In this sample, this clonotype turned up a few times. The chain combines TRBV7-2 with TRBJ2-3, with no clear D. Germline CDR1 reads SGHTA; CDR2 reads FQGNSA. Trimming removed 5 bases from V and 6 bases from J, with 6 bases in between. The CDR3 consists of 11 residues. As DNA, the CDR3 is TGTGCCAGCAGCCGAAGGGATACGCAGTATTTT. Translated: CASSRRDTQYF.

This clonotype was seen a handful of times. The CDR3 nucleotides read TGTGCCAGCAGCCAAGGTGGGACAGGGTATAAGCAGTTCTTC. As protein: CASSQGGTGYKQFF. This chain links TRBV3-1 with TRBJ2-1; 9 nucleotides align to TRBD1. The CDR3 spans 14 residues. Unmatched junction bases numbered 6, after V lost 1 base and J lost 11 bases. CDR1 and CDR2 (germline): LGHDT, YNNKEL (reference sequence).

J is TRBJ2-4 and V is TRBV3-1; D may be TRBD1 (7 bases). The CDR3 is 17 residues long. Germline V gene lookup returns CDR1 LGHDT and CDR2 YNNKEL (reference sequence). The V and J ends lost 7 bases and 0 bases respectively, with 19 bases between them. The CDR3 DNA reads TGTGCCAGCACTCAAGGGGGCGGGGACATAGCCAAAAACATTCAGTACTTC. It yields the protein CASTQGGGDIAKNIQYF.

This clonotype was detected many times. The chain carries TRBV7-9 and TRBJ2-7; 9 bases align to TRBD2. V shed 10 bases, J shed 1 base, and the junction held 17 bases outside the gene matches. The CDR3 is 17 amino acids. Germline CDR1 reads SEHNR; CDR2 reads FQNEAQ (reference sequence). Here the CDR3 DNA reads TGTGCCACCTTAGGACATACCGGGACTAGCACGTCCTACGAGCAGTACTTC. It specifies CATLGHTGTSTSYEQYF.

This clonotype has just a few counts. The chain has TRBV6-1 and TRBJ2-1, with D perhaps TRBD1 or TRBD2 (6 bases each). Trimming took 4 bases from V and 8 from J, leaving 12 bases between them. The CDR3 has 13 amino acids. The germline CDR1 and CDR2 sequences are MNHNS and SASEGT. The CDR3 DNA reads as TGTGCCAGCAGTGCCAACAGGGACTATGAGCAGTTCTTC. The encoded protein is CASSANRDYEQFF.

The chain recombines TRBV29-1 with TRBJ2-1; D may be TRBD2 (7 bases). Germline assignment: CDR1 SQVTM and CDR2 ANQGSEA. The CDR3 contains 15 residues. Trimming stripped 4 bases from V and 2 bases from J, with 15 bases between. CDR3 bases: TGCAGCGTTGTCCCCGCGGGGGCTACCTACAATGAGCAGTTCTTC. Its protein product is CSVVPAGATYNEQFF.

This clonotype was detected only a few times. The chain uses TRBV7-9 and TRBJ2-5; either TRBD1 or TRBD2 may supply D (5 bases each). Trimming took 0 bases from V and 1 from J, leaving 9 bases between them. The CDR3 consists of 15 residues. Germline V gene lookup returns CDR1 SEHNR and CDR2 FQNEAQ (reference sequence). Written as DNA, the CDR3 is TGTGCCAGCAGCTTAGCTGGGGCGGGCCAAGAGACCCAGTACTTC. This sequence encodes CASSLAGAGQETQYF.

CDR3 bases: TGTGCCAGCAGCAGAGGGGTGAACACTGAAGCTTTCTTT. It yields the protein CASSRGVNTEAFF. The genes are TRBV7-9 and TRBJ1-1; tentative D call: TRBD1 (5 bases). The CDR3 is 13 residues long. The V end lost 5 bases, the J end lost 0 bases, and 7 bases lay between the germline ends. CDR1 SEHNR and CDR2 FQNEAQ come from the germline V gene (reference sequence).

This clonotype was counted a few times. DNA of the CDR3: TGCGCCAGCAGTGTCGGGGACGGTCAGCCCCAGCATTTT. Its translation: CASSVGDGQPQHF. The V and J genes are TRBV10-2 and TRBJ1-5; D might be TRBD1 (5 bases). The V end lost 4 bases, the J end lost 6 bases, and 10 bases lay between the germline ends. The germline CDR1 and CDR2 sequences are WSHSY and SAAADI. The length of the CDR3 is 13 residues.